This TCR beta chain emerged from a study of blood T cell repertoires in COVID-19. At the level of the study: Both acute and convalescent COVID-19 samples were obtained from the United States, Italy and Spain.

CDR1 is MGHRA and CDR2 is YSYEKL in the germline V gene. The CDR3 is 14 residues long. V shed 4 bases, J shed 5 bases, and the junction held 4 bases outside the gene matches. Original methodology: Reference gene primer amplification in the assay estimated nucleated cell counts. Some clones are missing from TCRdb's copy, which holds only in-frame ones; the method was immunoSEQ multiplex PCR. The V and J calls and clone size come from that table; D and trimming were worked out from the DNA. The data contain some 260,000 clones, about 87% of them seen just once; the ten biggest clones take up approximately 10%.

This rearrangement joins TRBV4-1 to TRBJ1-5; 8 nucleotides line up with TRBD1. The specimen sequenced was peripheral blood. This sequence originates from an older woman with COVID-19, enrolled during active disease. CDR3 sequence reads: CASSRSTGDQPQHF. The CDR3 DNA reads as TGCGCCAGCAGCCGTTCGACAGGGGATCAGCCCCAGCATTTT.